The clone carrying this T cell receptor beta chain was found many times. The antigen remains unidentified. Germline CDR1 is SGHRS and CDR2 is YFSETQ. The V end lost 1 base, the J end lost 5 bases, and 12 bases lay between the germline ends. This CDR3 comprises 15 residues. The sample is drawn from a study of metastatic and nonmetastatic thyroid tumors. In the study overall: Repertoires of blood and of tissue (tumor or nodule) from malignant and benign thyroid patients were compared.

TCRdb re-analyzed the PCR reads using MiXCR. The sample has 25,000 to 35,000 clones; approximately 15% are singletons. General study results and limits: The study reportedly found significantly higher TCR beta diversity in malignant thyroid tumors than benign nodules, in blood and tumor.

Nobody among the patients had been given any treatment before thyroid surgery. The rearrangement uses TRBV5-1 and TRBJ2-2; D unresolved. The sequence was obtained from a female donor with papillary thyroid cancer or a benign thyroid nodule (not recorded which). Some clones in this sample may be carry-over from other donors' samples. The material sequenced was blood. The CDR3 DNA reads TGCGCCAGCAGCTTGTTGACCGTGAATACCGGGGAGCTGTTTTTT. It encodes CASSLLTVNTGELFF.